The 27 T cell receptor beta chains presented below share a single source sample, sequenced in a study of diagnostic markers for celiac disease. TCRdb reworked the reads into one entry per CDR3 protein, no DNA. The repertoire table contains under 4,000 distinct CDR3 sequences. The sequencing sample was made of either unsorted cells or a sorted T cell fraction (not recorded which). The receptors come from a human donor. This table probably holds off-target reads from a library built for another chain.

The rearrangement uses TRBV7-8 and TRBJ1-1; absent DNA, TCRdb's TRBD1 call cannot be checked. There are 14 residues in the CDR3. CDR1 and CDR2 (germline): SGHVS, FQNEAQ. CDR3 region: CASSLEGTGRQAFF.

Considering frequency, this clonotype is medium-sized. The chain's CDR3 is CASSEGPRSANEKLFF. The J gene is TRBJ1-4, the V gene TRBV5-1. The CDR3 runs to 16 residues. The V gene's germline CDR1 is SGHRS and CDR2 YFSETQ. Full variable domain (rest looked up from reference TRBV5-1 and TRBJ1-4): KAGVTQTPRYLIKTRGQQVTLSCSPISGHRSVSWYQQTPGQGLQFLFEYFSETQRNKGNFPGRFSGRQFSNSRSEMNVSTLELGDSALYLCASSEGPRSANEKLFFGSGTQLSVL.

The chain couples TRBV12-3 or TRBV12-4 to TRBJ1-1. The CDR3 runs to 12 residues. The CDR3 here is CASSPHYTEAFF.

This clonotype counts as large by frequency. This chain links TRBV12-3 or TRBV12-4 with TRBJ2-3. This CDR3 is built from 14 residues. CDR3 sequence: CASRGTTSTDTQYF.

The V and J genes are TRBV6-2 or TRBV6-3 and TRBJ2-1; TCRdb names TRBD1, which stays unverified in the absence of DNA. The germline V gene encodes CDR1 MNHEY and CDR2 SVGEGT. The CDR3 runs to 15 residues. The CDR3 here is CASSSRDRVGNEQFF.

V and J are TRBV15 and TRBJ1-2. The CDR3 consists of 14 residues. Germline CDR1 is LNHNV and CDR2 is YYDKDF (reference sequence). This chain's CDR3 is CATSRDKGGYGYTF.

Judged by frequency, this clonotype is medium-sized (0.01 to 0.1%). This chain links TRBV12-3 or TRBV12-4 with TRBJ2-5; absent DNA, TCRdb's TRBD2 call cannot be checked. The CDR3 consists of 20 residues. CDR3: CASSVGPWTSGGHRGETQYF.

The chain has TRBV18 and TRBJ1-1; TCRdb outputs TRBD1, but without DNA this stays unchecked. This CDR3 spans 16 amino acids. Germline assignment: CDR1 KGHSH and CDR2 LQKENI. The CDR3 sequence is CASSPRAKGGYTEAFF.

V and J are TRBV5-5 and TRBJ1-2; without DNA, the TCRdb call of TRBD1 cannot be checked. The CDR3 totals 16 residues. In germline, CDR1 is SGHKS, CDR2 YYEKEE (reference sequence). The chain's CDR3 is CASSLAGGAVTSGYTF. The whole variable domain, remainder taken from reference TRBV5-5 and TRBJ1-2, is DAGVTQSPTHLIKTRGQQVTLRCSPISGHKSVSWYQQVLGQGPQFIFQYYEKEERGRGNFPDRFSARQFPNYSSELNVNALLLGDSALYLCASSLAGGAVTSGYTFGSGTRLTVV.

The chain has TRBV5-1 and TRBJ2-1; TCRdb reports TRBD2, a call that lacks DNA to check it against. The CDR3 is 15 residues long. In germline, CDR1 is SGHRS, CDR2 YFSETQ. The chain's CDR3 is CASSLEGYSYNEQFF.

This clonotype ranks as medium-sized in terms of frequency. The J gene is TRBJ2-1, the V gene TRBV7-2; TCRdb designates TRBD1, a call that cannot be tested without DNA. This CDR3 is 15 amino acids long. CDR1 SGHTA and CDR2 FQGNSA come from the germline V gene. This CDR3 is CASSSRQGVGNEQFF.

The J gene is TRBJ2-5, the V gene TRBV20-1; TCRdb picks TRBD2, but there is no DNA to check that call. Germline V gives CDR1 DFQATT, CDR2 SNEGSKA (reference sequence). This CDR3 comprises 14 residues. CDR3 amino acids: CSAKPVPPGETQYF.

This clonotype is identified as medium-sized from frequency. This rearrangement joins TRBV7-8 to TRBJ2-2; lacking DNA, the TRBD1 call made by TCRdb goes unchecked. Germline values: CDR1 SGHVS, CDR2 FQNEAQ. This CDR3 is built from 17 residues. The CDR3: CASSLAGRTANTGELFF.

V is TRBV12-3 or TRBV12-4 and J is TRBJ1-6; no DNA is available, so the TRBD1 call from TCRdb remains unchecked. This CDR3 is built from 16 residues. CDR3 amino acids: CASARDPNAYNSPLHF.

The rearrangement uses TRBV12-3 or TRBV12-4 and TRBJ2-1; no DNA is available, so the TRBD2 call from TCRdb remains unchecked. CDR3 size: 14 residues. The CDR3 reads CATRSGGAYNEQFF.

Judged by frequency, this clonotype is medium-sized. J is TRBJ1-2 and V is TRBV28; TCRdb gives TRBD1 as the D gene, but with no DNA this cannot be confirmed. The CDR3 spans 15 residues. The germline CDR1 and CDR2 sequences are MDHEN and SYDVKM. CDR3: CASIPTGSPDYGYTF.

The J gene is TRBJ2-3, the V gene TRBV4-1; the TCRdb D gene call, TRBD1, has no DNA to confirm it. Germline V gene data show CDR1 as MGHRA and CDR2 as YSYEKL. This CDR3 region has 15 residues. The CDR3 loop is CASSQDWRGGDTQYF.

The J gene is TRBJ1-4, the V gene TRBV7-3; the D call of TRBD1 rests on TCRdb alone, since no DNA is present to check it. The CDR3 covers 13 residues. Germline CDR1 reads SGHTA; CDR2 reads FQGTGA. The chain's CDR3 is CASSQGVGEKLFF.

The chain uses TRBV7-2 and TRBJ2-7; without DNA, the TCRdb call of TRBD1 cannot be checked. The V gene's germline CDR1 is SGHTA and CDR2 FQGNSA. CDR3 length: 15 residues. The CDR3 here is CASSLDVVGGSEQYF.

V gene TRBV5-1 combines with J gene TRBJ2-7. Per germline, CDR1 SGHRS and CDR2 YFSETQ. The CDR3 has 11 residues. CDR3 region: CASSHSYEQYF.

By frequency, this clonotype is large. This chain joins TRBV21-1 and TRBJ2-5; lacking DNA, the TRBD2 call made by TCRdb goes unchecked. TRBV21-1 is listed as a pseudogene. The CDR3 length is 17 residues. The CDR3 sequence is CASSKERASGIQETQYF.

The chain has TRBV7-8 and TRBJ1-2; checking the TCRdb D call of TRBD1 is not possible without DNA. There are 17 residues in the CDR3. CDR1 is SGHVS and CDR2 is FQNEAQ in the germline V gene. CDR3 sequence reads: CAAAPAPRGHSGNGYTF. The variable domain in full, completed from reference TRBV7-8 and TRBJ1-2, reads GAGVSQSPRYKVAKRGQDVALRCDPISGHVSLFWYQQALGQGPEFLTYFQNEAQLDKSGLPSDRFFAERPEGSVSTLKIQRTQQEDSAVYLCAAAPAPRGHSGNGYTFGSGTRLTVV.

V and J are TRBV7-2 and TRBJ1-5; TCRdb designates TRBD1, a call that cannot be tested without DNA. The CDR3 is 15 amino acids. CDR1 is SGHTA and CDR2 is FQGNSA in the germline V gene. CDR3 in amino acids: CASSPTGQNNQPQHF.

This clonotype ranks as medium-sized in terms of frequency. V gene TRBV12-3 or TRBV12-4 combines with J gene TRBJ2-1. The CDR3 runs to 12 residues. This CDR3 is CASSLVYNEQFF.

The rearrangement joins TRBV7-8 to TRBJ1-4. From germline, CDR1 is SGHVS and CDR2 FQNEAQ. The CDR3 consists of 16 residues. The CDR3 sequence is CASSLISTRYNEKLFF.

By frequency, this clonotype is medium-sized. The V call is TRBV5-1, the J call TRBJ2-3; TCRdb picks TRBD1, but there is no DNA to check that call. The CDR3 is 14 residues long. In germline, CDR1 is SGHRS, CDR2 YFSETQ. CDR3 loop: CASSLGGRTDTQYF.

This clonotype is deemed medium-sized (0.01 to 0.1%) by its frequency. The chain links TRBV6-1 to TRBJ1-2. The CDR3 is made up of 12 amino acids. Germline V gene data show CDR1 as MNHNS and CDR2 as SASEGT. CDR3 amino acids: CASSDGLYGYTF.